This entry is about one T cell receptor beta chain. This sample was taken from a study of OX40 agonist ivuxolimab in advanced cancers. Study summary: Earlier anti-PD-1, anti-PD-L1 or anti-CTLA-4 therapy was permitted; 30% to 45% had received some. Partial responses occurred in Three dose-escalation patients, one with hepatocellular carcinoma and two with cutaneous melanoma.

Assay: immunoSEQ multiplex PCR; the TCRdb copy retains only in-frame clones and omits some. The sample records roughly 64,000 clones, around 83% being singletons. V shed 4 bases, J shed 0 bases, and the junction held 4 bases outside the gene matches. There are 15 residues in the CDR3. Germline V gives CDR1 SGHRS, CDR2 YFSETQ. The sequencing used CD4+ or CD8+ T cells sorted from blood, collected in a trial of the OX40 agonist ivuxolimab. The clonotype comes from an adult with an advanced solid tumor such as melanoma, head and neck, liver or kidney cancer. This chain uses TRBV5-1 with TRBJ2-5; 9 nucleotides align to TRBD1. The CDR3 here is CASSPRTGDQETQYF. The CDR3 DNA follows: TGCGCCAGCAGCCCCCGGACAGGGGACCAAGAGACCCAGTACTTC.